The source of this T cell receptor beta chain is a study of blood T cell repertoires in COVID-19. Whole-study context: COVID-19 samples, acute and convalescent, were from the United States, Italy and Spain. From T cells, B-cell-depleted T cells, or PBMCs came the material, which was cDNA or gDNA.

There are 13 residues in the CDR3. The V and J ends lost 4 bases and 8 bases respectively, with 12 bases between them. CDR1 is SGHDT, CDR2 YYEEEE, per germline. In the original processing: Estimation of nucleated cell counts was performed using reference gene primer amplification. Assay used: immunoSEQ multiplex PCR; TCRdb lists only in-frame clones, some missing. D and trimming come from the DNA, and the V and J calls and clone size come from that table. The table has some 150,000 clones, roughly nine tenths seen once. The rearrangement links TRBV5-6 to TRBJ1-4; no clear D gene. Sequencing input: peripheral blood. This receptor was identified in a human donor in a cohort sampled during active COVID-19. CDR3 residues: CASSGGWEEKLFF. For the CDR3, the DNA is TGTGCCAGCAGCGGTGGTTGGGAGGAAAAACTGTTTTTT. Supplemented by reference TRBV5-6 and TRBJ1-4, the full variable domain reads DAGVTQSPTHLIKTRGQQVTLRCSPKSGHDTVSWYQQALGQGPQFIFQYYEEEERQRGNFPDRFSGHQFPNYSSELNVNALLLGDSALYLCASSGGWEEKLFFGSGTQLSVL.